This section outlines one TCR beta chain sequence together with its context. Its antigen has not been determined. Qualities for individual bases were not recorded, and no much larger clone is one base off. This sample is drawn from a study of blood T cell repertoires in COVID-19 (dated by TCRdb to about 2020). Study-wide context: Samples from collaborators originated in the United States, Italy and Spain and spanned both the acute and convalescent phases of COVID-19. The prospective study material was composed of cDNA or gDNA derived from T cells, B-cell-depleted T cells, or PBMCs. Deeply sampled blood TCRbeta repertoires from subjects exposed to, actively infected with, or recovered from COVID-19 were included in the dataset. The repertoires were released in a freely available public database intended as a resource for research on the immune response to SARS-CoV-2. The samples were drawn from two sources: the first 160 participants of the ongoing ImmuneRACE study, and 1,000 to 1,500 subjects contributed by 6 global collaborators. Nearly every sample came with metadata listing a de-identified subject ID, COVID-19 status, age in years and sex. Where available, HLA class I and class II types were taken from metadata supplied by the sample provider and were not determined by assay-based typing. Broader findings and caveats from the paper: How much clinical and demographic metadata was included differed by source and by participant, and the metadata was provided uncurated.

Collaborating institutions collected whole blood in K2EDTA tubes following their own protocols. For TCRbeta analysis, collaborators shipped samples as frozen whole blood, isolated PBMCs, or DNA extracted from either of those sample types. TCRbeta CDR3 regions were amplified from genomic DNA using the immunoSEQ Assay, a bias-controlled multiplex PCR. The paper's processing steps were these. Within the assay, amplification of reference gene primers was used to estimate how many nucleated cells each sample contained. To quantify the absolute abundance of each unique TCRbeta CDR3 rearrangement, sequence reads were collapsed and filtered. For each sample, productive Simpson clonality was calculated as the square root of Simpson's diversity index over productive rearrangements. The immuneACCESS repertoire file appears here via TCRdb, limited to in-frame rearrangements. These files lack a portion of the clones; in checked studies, under half of the deficit traces to unresolved V genes, and the cause of the others is not known. The D gene and trimming were derived from the DNA, and the V and J assignments and clone size from that table. The sample yields over 300,000 clones; around 90% were counted once. The ten largest clones capture about 7% of the sample.

Looking up the germline V gene yields CDR1 SGHAT and CDR2 FQNNGV. Taken from cysteine to phenylalanine, the CDR3 has 17 residues. The entry retains the CDR3 DNA only, 51 bases that are in frame from base 1. The junction shows trimming of 5 bases on V and 3 bases on J, plus 19 bases between the germline ends. The clonotype was recovered from a man between 18 and 35 years old with active or convalescent COVID-19. The sample consisted of peripheral blood. The chain is made from TRBV11-2 and TRBJ2-2; D gene: possibly TRBD1, on 5 matching bases. The DNA sequence is TGTGCCAGCAGCCCCCAACTAAGGGGCGAGGACACCGGGGAGCTGTTTTTT. It specifies CASSPQLRGEDTGELFF.